This T cell receptor (beta chain) was identified during a study of blood T cell repertoires in COVID-19 (TCRdb year 2020). Context from the whole study: Collaborator samples came from the United States, Italy and Spain and covered acute and convalescent phases of COVID-19. Samples were obtained from the ongoing ImmuneRACE study (first 160 participants) and from 1,254 subjects provided by 6 global collaborators. The material from the prospective study consisted of cDNA or gDNA derived from T cells, B-cell-depleted T cells, or PBMCs. A freely available public database, intended as a resource for researchers studying the immune response to SARS-CoV-2, is where the repertoires were released. A de-identified subject ID, COVID-19 status, age in years and sex were almost always included in the sample metadata. The dataset comprised deeply sampled blood TCRbeta repertoires from subjects exposed to, actively infected with, or recovered from COVID-19. Where available, HLA class I and class II types were taken from metadata supplied by the sample provider and were not determined by assay-based typing.

Per the germline V gene, KGHDR is the CDR1 and SFDVKD is the CDR2. Inclusive of the bounding cysteine and phenylalanine, the CDR3 is 11 residues long. Only the CDR3 DNA is retained, 33 bases long and in frame from the first base. V was cut back by 10 bases and J by 8 bases, leaving a gap of 11 bases between them. In the prospective study, participants were roughly 18 to 95 years old, resided in fewer than 25 geographic areas of the United States, and were enrolled through a virtual design. In the prospective study, cohorts were assigned on the basis of participant-reported clinical history obtained from a screening survey and a study questionnaire. For ImmuneRACE Cohort 3, a participant was defined as recovered based on two consecutive negative NP/OP PCR tests, clearance by a healthcare professional, or resolution of symptoms. In the prospective study, whole blood, serum and a nasopharyngeal or oropharyngeal swab were collected from each participant by mobile phlebotomists. Additional blood draws and questionnaires over an approximately 2-month period could optionally be provided by prospective study participants. Before DNA extraction, blood samples from the prospective study were shipped at room temperature or frozen.

TCRbeta CDR3 regions were amplified from genomic DNA using the immunoSEQ Assay, a bias-controlled multiplex PCR. As for the original processing: The number of nucleated cells in each sample was estimated from the amplification of reference gene primers within the assay. To quantify the absolute abundance of each unique TCRbeta CDR3 rearrangement, sequence reads were collapsed and filtered. For each sample, productive Simpson clonality was calculated as the square root of Simpson's diversity index over productive rearrangements. TCRdb retrieved this table from immuneACCESS and kept in-frame rearrangements only. Not all clones are present; in checked studies, unresolved V genes account for under half, and no reason is known for the remainder. That table furnishes V, J and clone size, whereas the DNA furnished D and trimming. Here the sample has about 300,000 clones; approximately 90% occur a single time. The ten largest clonotypes hold less than 11% of the sample.

On this clone: Its antigen target is currently unknown. Base qualities are missing; no much larger clone stands one base away.

Results and caveats for the whole study, not just this receptor: The quantity of clinical and demographic metadata differed by source and by participant and was supplied without curation.

The TCR originated in a woman in her late teens or twenties who had recovered from COVID-19. Sequencing was performed on PBMCs or T cells enriched from blood (not recorded which). The chain links TRBV24-1 with TRBJ2-1; a tentative D match to TRBD2 spans 6 bases. Read as DNA, the sequence is TGTGCCACGGGGGAGGCCGATGAGCAGTTCTTC. It specifies CATGEADEQFF.